The present T cell receptor beta chain was sequenced within a study of blood T cell repertoires in COVID-19. Germline lookup yields CDR1 LGHNA and CDR2 YSLEER. The CDR3 length is 19 residues. Losses at the gene ends were 4 bases for V and 1 base for J; bases not matched to a gene: 7. Per the original data handling: Reference gene primer amplification gave estimated nucleated cell counts. Assay used: immunoSEQ multiplex PCR; TCRdb lists only in-frame clones, some missing. Clone size and the V and J calls come from that table; the DNA yielded D and trimming. The table records tens of thousands of clones, 90% of them present only once.

The TCR was taken from a man in his forties with acute or convalescent COVID-19. Input material: peripheral blood. This chain links TRBV4-3 with TRBJ2-1, with 16 nucleotides matching TRBD2. The CDR3 DNA sequence: TGCGCCAGCAGCCTCGGGACTAGCGGGAGGGCCGGATCCTACAATGAGCAGTTCTTC. Amino acids: CASSLGTSGRAGSYNEQFF.